A selection of T cell receptor beta chains follows, all from one sample in a study of Ad26.COV2.S vaccination and SARS-CoV-2 variants. Sequenced by immunoSEQ multiplex PCR; TCRdb stores in-frame clones only, minus some. The table shows about 350,000 clones, with 80% to 90% occurring only once. The sample was peripheral blood, taken in a trial of Ad26.COV2.S vaccine versus placebo. Receptors originate from a person between 18 and 59 years old who received the Ad26.COV2.S COVID-19 vaccine or a placebo. CDR3s include the opening cysteine and the closing phenylalanine or tryptophan. The order of the fields is CDR3 protein, CDR3 DNA, clone size, CDR3 length, V gene, J gene, D gene. The D gene is left open where the match is weak. Rows may omit the clone size; those that give it use once, few, many or a size class.

CDR3aa: CASRTGVPNEKLFF; CDR3nt: TGTGCCAGCAGGACGGGGGTGCCTAATGAAAAACTGTTTTTT; abundance: NA; len: 14; v_gene: TRBV6-5; j_gene: TRBJ1-4; d_gene: NA
CDR3aa: CASKPGQINSPLHF; CDR3nt: TGTGCCAGCAAACCGGGACAGATAAATTCACCCCTCCACTTT; abundance: NA; len: 14; v_gene: TRBV25-1; j_gene: TRBJ1-6; d_gene: TRBD1
CDR3aa: CASTPTGSYGYTF; CDR3nt: TGTGCCAGCACCCCCACAGGGAGCTATGGCTACACCTTC; abundance: NA; len: 13; v_gene: TRBV5-6; j_gene: TRBJ1-2; d_gene: NA
CDR3aa: CAISELVADTQYF; CDR3nt: TGTGCCATCAGTGAACTGGTGGCCGATACGCAGTATTTT; abundance: NA; len: 13; v_gene: TRBV10-3; j_gene: TRBJ2-3; d_gene: NA
CDR3aa: CSADTEAFF; CDR3nt: TGCAGTGCCGACACTGAAGCTTTCTTT; abundance: NA; len: 9; v_gene: TRBV20-1; j_gene: TRBJ1-1; d_gene: NA
CDR3aa: CASSEGGGPNTDTQYF; CDR3nt: TGTGCCAGCTCCGAAGGGGGGGGGCCCAACACAGATACGCAGTATTTT; abundance: NA; len: 16; v_gene: TRBV3-1/TRBV3-2; j_gene: TRBJ2-3; d_gene: NA
CDR3aa: CASSKALWAWGSRGGYTF; CDR3nt: NA; abundance: NA; len: 18; v_gene: TRBV21-1; j_gene: TRBJ1-2; d_gene: NA
CDR3aa: CASSINRGTEAFF; CDR3nt: TGTGCCAGCAGCATAAACAGGGGGACTGAAGCTTTCTTT; abundance: NA; len: 13; v_gene: TRBV5-6; j_gene: TRBJ1-1; d_gene: TRBD1
CDR3aa: CASSTAGNLNTEAFF; CDR3nt: TGTGCCAGCAGTACGGCCGGGAACCTGAACACTGAAGCTTTCTTT; abundance: NA; len: 15; v_gene: TRBV27; j_gene: TRBJ1-1; d_gene: NA
CDR3aa: CAISESFSGANVLTF; CDR3nt: TGTGCCATCAGTGAGTCGTTCTCTGGGGCCAACGTCCTGACTTTC; abundance: once; len: 15; v_gene: TRBV10-3; j_gene: TRBJ2-6; d_gene: NA
CDR3aa: CAWSARGQTSNQPQHF; CDR3nt: TGTGCCTGGAGTGCCCGGGGGCAGACAAGCAATCAGCCCCAGCATTTT; abundance: NA; len: 16; v_gene: TRBV30; j_gene: TRBJ1-5; d_gene: NA